The clone carrying this TCR beta chain appeared many times. Antigen: not known. Total RNA amounting to 500 ng was the source from which TCR beta cDNA was made with a constant-region primer. Generation of the TCR beta libraries relied on three nested multiplex PCR rounds using slightly modified ARM-PCR. With TRBV1-TRBV30 forward primers and a C-beta reverse primer, the first two PCR rounds were run for approximately 9 cycles each. One entry per CDR3 protein results from TCRdb running MiXCR on the multiplex PCR reads. Among 300,000 to 400,000 distinct CDR3 sequences listed, about two thirds were seen once. The sample is drawn from a study of tumor-infiltrating lymphocytes in primary liver carcinoma. The CDR3 covers 15 residues. Germline V CDR1 and CDR2: MNHEY, SVGEGT. Trimming removed 7 bases from V and 2 bases from J; junction bases left unmatched: 6. Blood RNA originated from unsorted whole blood, with germline DNA additionally extracted. Enrolled patients were chronically infected with HBV and treatment-naive.

Notes on the study in general: Each sample was bulk and unsorted; consequently, CD4+ and CD8+ repertoires were not compared. Compared with blood, tumor repertoires held significantly more in their top 250 clones.

The chain joins TRBV6-2 or TRBV6-3 to TRBJ2-5, with TRBD1 identical over 11 bases. The specimen sequenced was peripheral blood. The receptor was derived from a man aged 40-50 years with primary liver carcinoma and hepatitis B virus infection. The CDR3 loop reads CASTLGQGGQETQYF. CDR3 nucleotide sequence: TGTGCCAGCACCTTGGGACAGGGGGGACAAGAGACCCAGTACTTC.